This T cell receptor (beta chain) was profiled in a study of cytomegalovirus exposure and HLA in healthy donors. General study results and limits: Cytomegalovirus-associated status was assigned to about 150 TCR beta chains. Presence/absence comparisons presumed near-even sequencing depth among donors. In an earlier analysis, most TCR beta V segments were productive about 87% or about 30% of the time.

Details on this clone: Its specificity is unknown.

The CDR3 runs to 15 residues. Germline V gives CDR1 MNHEY, CDR2 SVGAGI. V lost 0 bases, J lost 3 bases, and 0 bases stayed unmatched. Researchers ran the PCR with 60 Vbeta and 13 Jbeta primers. Clones were read by immunoSEQ multiplex PCR, and TCRdb kept only the in-frame ones, dropping some. The data contain over 120,000 clones, 70% to 80% of them seen just once; the ten biggest clones take up about 2.2%. The sequencing sample was made of PBMCs. The chain has TRBV6-5 and TRBJ1-1; 11 nucleotides match TRBD1. This TCR was recovered from a woman younger than 35 in good health and CMV-seropositive. The CDR3 sequence: CASSYSGQGDTEAFF. In nucleotides, the CDR3 is TGTGCCAGCAGTTACTCGGGACAGGGGGACACTGAAGCTTTCTTT.